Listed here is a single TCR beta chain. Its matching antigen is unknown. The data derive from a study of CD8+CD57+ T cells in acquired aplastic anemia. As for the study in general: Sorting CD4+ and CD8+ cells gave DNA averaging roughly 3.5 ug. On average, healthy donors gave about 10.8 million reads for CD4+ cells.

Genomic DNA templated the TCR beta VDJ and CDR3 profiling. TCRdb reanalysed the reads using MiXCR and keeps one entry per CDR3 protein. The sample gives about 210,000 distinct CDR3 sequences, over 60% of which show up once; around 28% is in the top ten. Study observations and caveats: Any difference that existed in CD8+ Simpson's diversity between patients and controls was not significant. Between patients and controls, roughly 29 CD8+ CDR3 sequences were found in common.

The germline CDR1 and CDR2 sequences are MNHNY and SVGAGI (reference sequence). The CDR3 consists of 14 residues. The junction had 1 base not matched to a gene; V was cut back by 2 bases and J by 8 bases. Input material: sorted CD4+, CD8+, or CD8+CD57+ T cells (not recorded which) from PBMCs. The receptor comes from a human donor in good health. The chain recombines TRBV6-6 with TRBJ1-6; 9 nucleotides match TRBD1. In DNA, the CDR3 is TGTGCCAGCAGTTACGGGACAGGGCATTCACCCCTCCACTTT. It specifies CASSYGTGHSPLHF.